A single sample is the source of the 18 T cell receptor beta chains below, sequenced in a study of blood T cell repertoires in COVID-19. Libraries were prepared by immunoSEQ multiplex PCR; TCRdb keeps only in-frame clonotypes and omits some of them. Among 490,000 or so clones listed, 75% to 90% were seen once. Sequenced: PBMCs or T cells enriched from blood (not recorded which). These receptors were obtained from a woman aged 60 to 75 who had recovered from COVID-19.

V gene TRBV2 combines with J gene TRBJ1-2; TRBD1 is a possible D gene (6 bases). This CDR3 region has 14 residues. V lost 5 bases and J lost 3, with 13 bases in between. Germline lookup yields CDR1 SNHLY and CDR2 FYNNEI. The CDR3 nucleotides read TGTGCCAGCAGTATACAGGGTGTCGACTATGGCTACACCTTC. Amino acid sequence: CASSIQGVDYGYTF.

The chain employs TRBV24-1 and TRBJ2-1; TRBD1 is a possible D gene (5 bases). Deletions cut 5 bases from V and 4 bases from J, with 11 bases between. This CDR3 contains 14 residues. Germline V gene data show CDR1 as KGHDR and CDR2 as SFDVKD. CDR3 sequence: CATSVSQGYNEQFF. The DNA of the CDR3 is TGTGCCACCAGTGTATCTCAGGGATACAATGAGCAGTTCTTC.

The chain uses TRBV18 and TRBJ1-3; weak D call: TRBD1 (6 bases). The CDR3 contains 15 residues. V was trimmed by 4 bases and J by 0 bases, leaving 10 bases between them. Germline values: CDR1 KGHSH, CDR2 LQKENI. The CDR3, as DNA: TGTGCCAGCTCACAGGACAGACTCTCTGGAAACACCATATATTTT. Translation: CASSQDRLSGNTIYF.

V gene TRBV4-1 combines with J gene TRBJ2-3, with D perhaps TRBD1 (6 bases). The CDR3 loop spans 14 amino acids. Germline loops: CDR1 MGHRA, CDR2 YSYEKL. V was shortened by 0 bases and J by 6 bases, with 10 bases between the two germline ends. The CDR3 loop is CASSQDPDRDTQYF. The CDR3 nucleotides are TGCGCCAGCAGCCAAGACCCCGACAGGGATACGCAGTATTTT.

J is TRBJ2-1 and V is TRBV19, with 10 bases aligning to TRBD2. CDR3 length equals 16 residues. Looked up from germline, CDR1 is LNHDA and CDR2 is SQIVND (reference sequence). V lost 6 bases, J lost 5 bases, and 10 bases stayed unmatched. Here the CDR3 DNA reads TGTGCCAGTAGCCCAAGGGTAGCGGGGGGAAACAATGAGCAGTTCTTC. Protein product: CASSPRVAGGNNEQFF.

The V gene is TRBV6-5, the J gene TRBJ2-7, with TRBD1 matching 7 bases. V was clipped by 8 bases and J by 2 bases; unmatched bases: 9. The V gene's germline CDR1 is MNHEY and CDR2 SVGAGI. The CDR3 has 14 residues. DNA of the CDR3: TGTGCCAGCGTAAAGGGGGCCGCCACCTACGAGCAGTACGTC. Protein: CASVKGAATYEQYV.

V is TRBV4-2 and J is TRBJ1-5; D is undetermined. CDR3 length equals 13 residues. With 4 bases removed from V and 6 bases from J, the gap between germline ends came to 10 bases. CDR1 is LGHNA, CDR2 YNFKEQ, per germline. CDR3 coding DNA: TGTGCCAGCAGCCGTTCGGTGAGTCAGCCCCAGCATTTT. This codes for CASSRSVSQPQHF.

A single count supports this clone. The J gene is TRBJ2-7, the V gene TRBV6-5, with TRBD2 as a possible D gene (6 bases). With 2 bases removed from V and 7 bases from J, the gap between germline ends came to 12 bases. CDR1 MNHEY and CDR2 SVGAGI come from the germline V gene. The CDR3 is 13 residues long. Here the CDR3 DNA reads TGTGCCAGCAGTTACGGTGGAGGGGAGGAGCAGTACTTC. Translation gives CASSYGGGEEQYF.

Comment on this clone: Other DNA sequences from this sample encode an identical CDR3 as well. This chain's CDR3 is CASSLGQGREKLFF. CDR3 sequence (DNA): TGCGCCAGCAGCTTGGGACAGGGTAGGGAAAAACTGTTTTTT. The J gene is TRBJ1-4, the V gene TRBV5-1, with 7 positions matching TRBD1. Trimming took 0 bases from V and 8 from J; bases not matched to a gene: 4. Germline V gene sequence: CDR1 SGHRS, CDR2 YFSETQ. The CDR3 totals 14 residues.

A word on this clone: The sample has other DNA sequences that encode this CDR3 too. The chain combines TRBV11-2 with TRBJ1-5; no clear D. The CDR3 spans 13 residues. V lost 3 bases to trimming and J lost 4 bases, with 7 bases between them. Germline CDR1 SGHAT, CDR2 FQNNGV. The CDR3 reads CASSLGRNQPQHF. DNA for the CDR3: TGTGCCAGCAGCTTGGGCAGAAATCAGCCCCAGCATTTT.

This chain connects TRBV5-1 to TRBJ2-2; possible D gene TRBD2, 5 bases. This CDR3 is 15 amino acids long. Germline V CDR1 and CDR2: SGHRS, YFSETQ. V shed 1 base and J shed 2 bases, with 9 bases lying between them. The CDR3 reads CASSLLPGNTGELFF. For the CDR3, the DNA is TGCGCCAGCAGCTTGCTCCCGGGAAACACCGGGGAGCTGTTTTTT.

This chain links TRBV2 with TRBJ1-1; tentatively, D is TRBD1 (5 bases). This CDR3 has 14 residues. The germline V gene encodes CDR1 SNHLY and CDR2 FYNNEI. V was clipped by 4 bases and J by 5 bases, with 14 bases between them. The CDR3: CASSVPGRGTEAFF. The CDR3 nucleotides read TGTGCCAGCAGTGTACCAGGGAGGGGAACTGAAGCTTTCTTT.

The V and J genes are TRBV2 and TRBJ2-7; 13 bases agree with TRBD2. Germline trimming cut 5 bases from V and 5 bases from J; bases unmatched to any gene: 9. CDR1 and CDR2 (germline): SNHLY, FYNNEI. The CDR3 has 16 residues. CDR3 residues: CASSPNLLAGGNEQYF. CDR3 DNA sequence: TGTGCCAGCAGTCCTAATCTACTAGCGGGGGGGAACGAGCAGTACTTC. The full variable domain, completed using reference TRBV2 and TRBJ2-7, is EPEVTQTPSHQVTQMGQEVILRCVPISNHLYFYWYRQILGQKVEFLVSFYNNEISEKSEIFDDQFSVERPDGSNFTLKIRSTKLEDSAMYFCASSPNLLAGGNEQYFGPGTRLTVT.

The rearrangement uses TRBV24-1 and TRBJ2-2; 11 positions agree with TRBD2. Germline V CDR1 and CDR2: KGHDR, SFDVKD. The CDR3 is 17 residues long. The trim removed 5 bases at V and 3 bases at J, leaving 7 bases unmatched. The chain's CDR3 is CATSGSGTSGYTGELFF. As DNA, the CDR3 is TGTGCCACCAGTGGTTCTGGGACTAGCGGTTACACCGGGGAGCTGTTTTTT.

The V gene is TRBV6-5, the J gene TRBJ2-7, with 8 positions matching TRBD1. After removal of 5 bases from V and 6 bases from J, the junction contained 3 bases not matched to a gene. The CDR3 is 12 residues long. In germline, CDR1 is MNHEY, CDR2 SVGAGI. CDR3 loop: CASSRTGSEQYV. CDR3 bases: TGTGCCAGCAGTCGGACAGGGAGCGAGCAGTACGTC.

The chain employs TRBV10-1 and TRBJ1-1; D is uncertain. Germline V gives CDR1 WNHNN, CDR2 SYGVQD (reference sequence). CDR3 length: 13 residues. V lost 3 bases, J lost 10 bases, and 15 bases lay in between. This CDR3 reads CASSEFPHGVAFF. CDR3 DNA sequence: TGCGCCAGCAGTGAATTCCCTCACGGGGTAGCTTTCTTT.

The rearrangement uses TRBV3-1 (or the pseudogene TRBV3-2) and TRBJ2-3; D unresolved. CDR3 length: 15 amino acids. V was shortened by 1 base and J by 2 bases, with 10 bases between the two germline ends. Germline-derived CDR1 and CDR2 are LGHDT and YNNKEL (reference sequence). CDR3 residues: CASSQGGSYTDTQYF. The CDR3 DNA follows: TGTGCCAGCAGCCAAGGCGGTAGCTACACAGATACGCAGTATTTT.

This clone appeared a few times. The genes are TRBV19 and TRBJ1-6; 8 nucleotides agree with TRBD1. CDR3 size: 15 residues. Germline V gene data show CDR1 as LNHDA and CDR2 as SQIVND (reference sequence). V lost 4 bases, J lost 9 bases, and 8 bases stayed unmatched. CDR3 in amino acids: CASSRNRGEISPLHF. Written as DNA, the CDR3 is TGTGCCAGTAGTAGGAACAGGGGGGAAATTTCACCCCTCCACTTT.